What follows is one TCR beta chain and its context. Its antigen is as yet unknown. This entry comes from a study of cytomegalovirus exposure and HLA in healthy donors. Background on the study: About 85 million unique TCRs from HLA-typed donors were held in an early release of data. The study's findings and limits: Reportedly, cytomegalovirus status was diagnosed with high sensitivity and specificity. Available immune exposure information was restricted to CMV serostatus only. Three of the chains that were CMV-associated were confirmed in vitro to be specific for CMV antigens.

This CDR3 comprises 15 residues. V lost 2 bases and J lost 5; bases outside the gene matches: 5. Germline CDR1 is LNHDA and CDR2 is SQIVND (reference sequence). 60 Vbeta and 13 Jbeta primers were used in PCR. Sequenced by immunoSEQ multiplex PCR; TCRdb stores in-frame clones only, minus some. The data contain 84,000 or so clones, about three fifths of them singletons. Input material: PBMCs. The clonotype comes from a woman aged 30 to 39 in good health and CMV-seropositive. V gene TRBV19 combines with J gene TRBJ2-4, with 8 bases matching TRBD1. DNA for the CDR3: TGTGCCAGTAGTATACTGGACAGGGAACAAAACATTCAGTACTTC. It translates to CASSILDREQNIQYF. The full variable domain, its missing parts supplied by reference TRBV19 and TRBJ2-4, is DGGITQSPKYLFRKEGQNVTLSCEQNLNHDAMYWYRQDPGQGLRLIYYSQIVNDFQKGDIAEGYSVSREKKESFPLTVTSAQKNPTAFYLCASSILDREQNIQYFGAGTRLSVL.